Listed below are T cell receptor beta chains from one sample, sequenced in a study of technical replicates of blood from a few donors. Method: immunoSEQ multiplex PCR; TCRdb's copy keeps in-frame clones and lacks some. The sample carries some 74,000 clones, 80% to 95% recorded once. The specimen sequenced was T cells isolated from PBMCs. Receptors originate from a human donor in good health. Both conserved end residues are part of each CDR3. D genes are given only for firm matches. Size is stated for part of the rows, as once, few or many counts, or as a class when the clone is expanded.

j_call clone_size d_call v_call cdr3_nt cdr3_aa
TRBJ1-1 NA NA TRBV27 TGTGCCAGCAGTTATACAGGGAACGCTGAAGCTTTCTTT CASSYTGNAEAFF
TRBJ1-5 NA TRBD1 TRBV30 TGTGCCTGGAGTGACTACAGGGGGGACCCCTTTAGCAATCAGCCCCAGCATTTT CAWSDYRGDPFSNQPQHF
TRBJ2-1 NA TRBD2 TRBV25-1 TGTGCCAGCAGTGAATTCAGGACTAGCTTCAATGAGCAGTTCTTC CASSEFRTSFNEQFF
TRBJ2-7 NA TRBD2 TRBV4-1 TGCGCCAGCAGCCAGGGACTAGCGGGCTACGAGCAGTACTTC CASSQGLAGYEQYF
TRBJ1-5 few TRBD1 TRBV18 TGTGCCAGCTCACCCCCAGGGGGACAGCCCCAGCATTTT CASSPPGGQPQHF
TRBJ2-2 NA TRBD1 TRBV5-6 TGTGCCAGCAGCGGTACCGGGACAGGGATGTGGGAGCTGTTTTTT CASSGTGTGMWELFF
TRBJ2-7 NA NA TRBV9 TGTGCCAGCAGCGTAGGAGACATCTCCTACGAGCAGTACTTC CASSVGDISYEQYF
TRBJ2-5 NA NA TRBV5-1 TGCGCCAGCAGCATTGGGACACACCAAGAGACCCAGTACTTC CASSIGTHQETQYF
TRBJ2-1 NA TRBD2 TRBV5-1 TGCGCCAGCAGCTTAGATCCTAGCGGGATCTATGAGCAGTTCTTC CASSLDPSGIYEQFF
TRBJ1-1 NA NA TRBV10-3 TGTGCCACCCACTCACAGGGGAACACTGAAGCTTTCTTT CATHSQGNTEAFF
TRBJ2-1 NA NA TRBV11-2 TGTGCCAGCAGCTCACTCGATTACTACAATGAGCAGTTCTTC CASSSLDYYNEQFF
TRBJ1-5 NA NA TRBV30 TGTGCCTGGAGTTATGAGAGCGGGCGTCCATTGGCCCAGCATTTT CAWSYESGRPLAQHF
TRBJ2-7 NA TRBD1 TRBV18 TGTGCCAGCTCTCGGGACAGGGTCGACTACGAGCAGTACTTC CASSRDRVDYEQYF
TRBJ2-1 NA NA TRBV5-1 TGCGCCAGCAGCCCACAAGGGAGCAATGAGCAGTTCTTC CASSPQGSNEQFF
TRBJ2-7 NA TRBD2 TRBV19 TGTGCCAGTAGTATACTAGCGGGAAGCTCCTACGAGCAGTACTTC CASSILAGSSYEQYF
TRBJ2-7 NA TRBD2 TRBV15 TGTGCCACCAGTTTAACTCCACTAGCGGGATCCTACGAGCAGTACTTC CATSLTPLAGSYEQYF
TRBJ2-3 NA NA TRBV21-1 TGTGCCAGCAGCAAAGAGCGGGAGAGCACAGATACGCAGTATTTT CASSKERESTDTQYF
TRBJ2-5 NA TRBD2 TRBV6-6 TGTGCCAGCAGTTGGACTAGCGGGAGCCAAGAGACCCAGTACTTC CASSWTSGSQETQYF
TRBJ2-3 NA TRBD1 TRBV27 TGTGCCAGCAGTCCGAGGACAGGGGAATACACAGATACGCAGTATTTT CASSPRTGEYTDTQYF
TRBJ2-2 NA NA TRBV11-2 TGTGCCAGCAGCACGCGGGGTATCGGGGAGCTGTTTTTT CASSTRGIGELFF
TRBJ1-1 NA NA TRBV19 TGTGCCAGTAGTATAGGGCGGTTGAACACTGAAGCTTTCTTT CASSIGRLNTEAFF
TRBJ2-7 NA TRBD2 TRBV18 TGTGCCAGCTCACCAGGGACTAGCGGGAGTAGCGAGCAGTACTTC CASSPGTSGSSEQYF
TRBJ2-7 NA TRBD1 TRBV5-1 TGCGCCAGCAGCTTGGTCGGGACAGGGTCCTACGAGCAGTACTTC CASSLVGTGSYEQYF
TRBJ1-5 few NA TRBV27 TGTGCCAGCAGTTCTCCAGGATCGGGGAGGTTAAATCAGCCCCAGCATTTT CASSSPGSGRLNQPQHF
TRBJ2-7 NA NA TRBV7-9 TGTGCCAGCAGCCTATCCTACGAGCAGTACTTC CASSLSYEQYF
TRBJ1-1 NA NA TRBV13 TGTGCCAGCAGCGGAGATAGGGGCACTGAAGCTTTCTTT CASSGDRGTEAFF
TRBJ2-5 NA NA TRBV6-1 TGTGCCAGCTCGGGAATGGAAGAGACCCAGTACTTC CASSGMEETQYF
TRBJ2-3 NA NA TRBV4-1 TGCGCCAGCAGCCAAGAGGGAGCGGTCATTAGCACAGATACGCAGTATTTT CASSQEGAVISTDTQYF
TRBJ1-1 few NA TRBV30 TGTGCCTGGATTGCCCCGGGACAAGAAGCTTTCTTT CAWIAPGQEAFF
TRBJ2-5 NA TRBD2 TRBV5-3 TGTGCCAGAAGCTTGGCACTCTCGTCTTACCTAGCGGGAGGAGAGACCCAGTACTTC CARSLALSSYLAGGETQYF
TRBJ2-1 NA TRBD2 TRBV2 TGTGCCAGCAGTGAAGGGCTAGCGGGTGAGCAGTTCTTC CASSEGLAGEQFF
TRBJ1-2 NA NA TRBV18 TGTGCCAGCTCACCAAAGCGAGAGGACTATGGCTACACCTTC CASSPKREDYGYTF
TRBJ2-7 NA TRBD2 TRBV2 TGTGCCAGACGAAAGACTAGCGGAATCTACGAGCAGTACTTC CARRKTSGIYEQYF
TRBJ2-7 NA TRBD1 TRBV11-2 TGTGCCAGCGGTAGGCGATGGACAGGGGCCTCCGAGCAGTACTTC CASGRRWTGASEQYF
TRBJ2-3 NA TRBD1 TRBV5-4 TGTGCCAGCAGTGGTATGAAGTCATCGAGACAGGGGAGCACAGATACGCAGTATTTT CASSGMKSSRQGSTDTQYF
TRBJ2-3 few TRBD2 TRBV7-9 TGTGCCAGCAGCTTAGGGACTAGCGGGACAGATACGCAGTATTTT CASSLGTSGTDTQYF
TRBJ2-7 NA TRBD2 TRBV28 TGTGCCAGCAGTTTCCCCAAGGCTAGGACTAGCTCCTACGAGCAGTACTTC CASSFPKARTSSYEQYF
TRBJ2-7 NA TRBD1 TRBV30 TGTGCCTGGGGACAGGGACCACTCTCCTACGAGCAGTACTTC CAWGQGPLSYEQYF
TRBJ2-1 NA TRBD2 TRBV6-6 TGTGCCAGCAGTCCTAGCGGTAGCTCCTACAATGAGCAGTTCTTC CASSPSGSSYNEQFF
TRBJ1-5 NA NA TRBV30 TGTGCCTGGAGTGTAATAGGGGGGGCCGGTCAGCCCCAGCATTTT CAWSVIGGAGQPQHF
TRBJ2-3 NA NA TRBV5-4 TGTGCCAGCGGTCTACTCCCCCCAGATACGCAGTATTTT CASGLLPPDTQYF
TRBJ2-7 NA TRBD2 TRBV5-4 TGTGCCAGCATCCTACTACCTGGACTAGCGAACCCCCACGAGCAGTACTTC CASILLPGLANPHEQYF
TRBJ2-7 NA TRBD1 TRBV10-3 TGTGCCATCAGGTCCCGGGACAGCTCCTACGAGCAGTACTTC CAIRSRDSSYEQYF
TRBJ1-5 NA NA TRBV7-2 TGTGCCAGCAGCTTATCAAGTGGAGGGCAGCCCCAGCATTTT CASSLSSGGQPQHF
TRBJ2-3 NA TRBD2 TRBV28 TGTGCCAGCAGAGAGCTAGCGGGAGTATCAGATACGCAGTATTTT CASRELAGVSDTQYF
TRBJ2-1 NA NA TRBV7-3 TGTGCCAGCAGCTTAGCGGCCTACAATGAGCAGTTCTTC CASSLAAYNEQFF
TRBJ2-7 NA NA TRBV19 TGTGCCTATTTTCACAGGGACCCCGTTTACGAGCAGTACTTC CAYFHRDPVYEQYF
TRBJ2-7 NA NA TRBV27 TGTGCCAGCAGTTTTACCGGACAGAGTTTTTCCGAGCAGTACTTC CASSFTGQSFSEQYF
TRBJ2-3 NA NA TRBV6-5 TGTGCCAGCAGTTACTCGGTAATCGGAGGTGGGGATACGCAGTATTTT CASSYSVIGGGDTQYF
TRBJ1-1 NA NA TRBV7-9 TGTGCCAGCAGTCAAGCCACGGGTCCCTATGAAGCTTTCTTT CASSQATGPYEAFF
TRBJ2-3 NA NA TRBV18 TGTGCCAGCTCACCAGGGACTGGCACAGATACGCAGTATTTT CASSPGTGTDTQYF
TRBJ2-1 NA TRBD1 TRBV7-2 TGTGCCAGCAGCCCAAAGGGACAGGGGAGCGGCCATGAGCAGTTCTTC CASSPKGQGSGHEQFF
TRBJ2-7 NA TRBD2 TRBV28 TGTGCCAGCAGTTTAACACTAGCGGAATTCTACGAGCAGTACTTC CASSLTLAEFYEQYF
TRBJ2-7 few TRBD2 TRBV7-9 TGTGCCAGCAGCCTAATGGGTAGCGGGATTTTGGGGTACGAGCAGTACTTC CASSLMGSGILGYEQYF